This TCR beta chain was sequenced for a study of OX40 agonist ivuxolimab in advanced cancers. About the research overall: The patients received agonistic anti-OX40 (CD134) antibody ivuxolimab. Averaging about 60 years in age, with a range of about 23 to 90, the cohort was about 86% male. Study-wide points: Clonal expansion was among the lowest in partial responders at 0.1-3.0 mg/kg, especially CD8+. The authors also found low normalized T-cell clonal expansion in some nonresponders.

Germline values: CDR1 SGHTA, CDR2 FQGNSA. The germline V and J ends were trimmed by 5 bases and 1 base, with 15 bases remaining between them. The CDR3 is made up of 16 amino acids. With regard to this clone: Antigen specificity is unknown.

Here immunoSEQ multiplex PCR was the method, and the copy in TCRdb shows in-frame clones only, minus some. The sample shows 60,000 to 70,000 clones, approximately 90% of them seen only once. The gene calls are TRBV7-2 and TRBJ2-4; D is possibly TRBD1 (6 bases). The clonotype was recovered from an adult with an advanced solid tumor such as melanoma, head and neck, liver or kidney cancer. The sample consisted of CD4+ or CD8+ T cells sorted from blood, taken in a trial of the OX40 agonist ivuxolimab. CDR3 in amino acids: CASSPPTGMAKNIQYF. The CDR3 DNA sequence: TGTGCCAGCAGCCCACCCACAGGGATGGCCAAAAACATTCAGTACTTC.